The 28 T cell receptor beta chains below were found in one sample sequenced in a study of Tregs in tolerant kidney transplant recipients. This table comes from immunoSEQ multiplex PCR, and its TCRdb copy is limited to in-frame clones, with some not included. This repertoire includes roughly 50,000 clones. The sequences come from CD4+ T cells from blood, collected before the transplant. The receptor set was obtained from a human donor who received a combined kidney and bone marrow transplant.

Comment on this clone: Read coverage stops 3 residues before the CDR3 terminus; the germline J gene supplies the remainder. The chain carries TRBV20-1 and TRBJ2-2; 8 bases agree with TRBD1. In germline, CDR1 is DFQATT, CDR2 SNEGSKA (reference sequence). This CDR3 spans 14 amino acids. The V segment lost 6 bases and the J segment 1 base; nucleotides outside the gene matches: 4. Partial CDR3 DNA: TGCAGTGCACGGACAGGGAGGAACACCGGGGAG. Translation: CSARTGRNTGE. The full CDR3 protein is CSARTGRNTGELFF.

Details on this clone: The CDR3 extends 3 residues past the end of the read, so its final part is completed from the germline J gene. The gene calls are TRBV7-2 and TRBJ1-2; 7 bases align to TRBD1. The CDR3 has 14 amino acids. Germline values: CDR1 SGHTA, CDR2 FQGNSA. V shed 8 bases, J shed 4 bases, and the junction held 10 bases outside the gene matches. CDR3 sequence: CASDPGGPSYGYTF. CDR3 bases read: TGTGCCAGCGACCCAGGGGGGCCCTCCTATGGC.

With respect to this clone: The read stops 3 residues short of the end of the CDR3; the missing end is completed from the germline J gene. The chain uses TRBV7-2 and TRBJ1-3; D not resolved. V lost 4 bases and J lost 6, with 4 bases in between. Germline CDR1 is SGHTA and CDR2 is FQGNSA. This CDR3 region has 11 residues. The CDR3 DNA, read in part, is TGTGCCAGCAGCTCCTTAAACACC. Translating it yields CASSSLNT. The entire CDR3 reads CASSSLNTIYF.

As regards this clone: The CDR3 end falls 3 residues outside the read, so it is completed with the germline J gene. The chain carries TRBV2 and TRBJ2-7, with 8 bases fitting TRBD2. The V gene's germline CDR1 is SNHLY and CDR2 FYNNEI. The CDR3 is made up of 16 amino acids. Trimming removed 7 bases from V and 6 bases from J; junction bases left unmatched: 17. This chain's CDR3 is CASNGGIAGSNFEQYF. The part of the CDR3 DNA that was read is TGTGCCAGCAATGGGGGCATAGCGGGATCTAACTTCGAG.

Worth noting for this clone: The read is 3 residues too short to cover the CDR3 end, so that end is filled in from the germline J gene. V is TRBV29-1 and J is TRBJ1-2, with D possibly being TRBD1 (6 bases). V was trimmed by 5 bases and J by 0 bases, leaving 13 bases between them. Germline lookup yields CDR1 SQVTM and CDR2 ANQGSEA. The CDR3 contains 14 residues. The DNA read from the CDR3 is TGCAGCGTTCGGGGGGCCCTAGCTAACTATGGC. As protein: CSVRGALANYG. The whole CDR3 sequence is CSVRGALANYGYTF.

Comment on this clone: Sequencing ends 3 residues short of the CDR3 end; the germline J gene provides the rest. V is TRBV7-9 and J is TRBJ2-7; no clear D. Trimming pared 5 bases from V and 2 bases from J, leaving 16 bases between. This CDR3 comprises 15 residues. The germline gives CDR1 SEHNR, CDR2 FQNEAQ (reference sequence). The CDR3 spells CASSNPSASAYEQYF. Incomplete CDR3 DNA: TGTGCCAGCAGCAACCCCAGCGCCAGCGCCTACGAG. Full variable domain (remainder filled in from reference TRBV7-9 and TRBJ2-7): DTGVSQNPRHKITKRGQNVTFRCDPISEHNRLYWYRQTLGQGPEFLTYFQNEAQLEKSRLLSDRFSAERPKGSFSTLEIQRTEQGDSAMYLCASSNPSASAYEQYFGPGTRLTVT.

In regard to this clone: With the read ending 3 residues before the CDR3 end, the germline J gene is used to fill in that end. The V call is TRBV11-2, the J call TRBJ1-2; D unresolved. Trimming left V 1 base short and J 7 bases short, with 7 bases between. From germline, CDR1 is SGHAT and CDR2 FQNNGV. This CDR3 contains 12 residues. The covered CDR3 bases are TGTGCCAGCAGCTTAGCGGGGATTGGC. Amino acids: CASSLAGIG. The CDR3 as a whole reads CASSLAGIGYTF. Using reference TRBV11-2 and TRBJ1-2 for the parts outside the CDR3, the full variable domain is EAGVAQSPRYKIIEKRQSVAFWCNPISGHATLYWYQQILGQGPKLLIQFQNNGVVDDSQLPKDRFSAERLKGVDSTLKIQPAKLEDSAVYLCASSLAGIGYTFGSGTRLTVV.

A word on this clone: The read ends 3 residues shy of where the CDR3 ends; the end is completed using the germline J gene. The chain joins TRBV19 to TRBJ2-1; maybe TRBD2 (5 bases). CDR1 is LNHDA and CDR2 is SQIVND in the germline V gene (reference sequence). This CDR3 has 15 amino acids. With 3 bases removed from V and 3 bases from J, the gap between germline ends came to 12 bases. Partial CDR3 DNA: TGTGCCAGTAGTATTTACGGGGTATACTACAATGAG. It encodes CASSIYGVYYNE. The CDR3 reads in full as CASSIYGVYYNEQFF.

With respect to this clone: The read ends 3 residues early relative to the CDR3; the germline J gene fills the gap. This chain joins TRBV19 and TRBJ1-6; D is possibly TRBD1 (6 bases). The V end lost 6 bases, the J end lost 10 bases, and 19 bases lay between the germline ends. The CDR3 runs to 15 residues. The germline V gene has CDR1 LNHDA and CDR2 SQIVND (reference sequence). The sequenced part of the CDR3 DNA is TGTGCCAGTAGAAAGGGGGGGACATACGACTCACCC. It is translated as CASRKGGTYDSP. The CDR3 in full is CASRKGGTYDSPLHF.

A remark on this clone: The CDR3 is cut off 3 residues early in the read; its end comes from the germline J gene. The gene calls are TRBV7-2 and TRBJ2-3; D call uncertain. The V end was cut by 3 bases, the J end by 1 base, with 8 bases between. The CDR3 spans 14 residues. Germline V CDR1 and CDR2: SGHTA, FQGNSA. The sequenced part of the CDR3 DNA is TGTGCCAGCAGCTTGCTGGCCGGCACAGATACG. Its protein is CASSLLAGTDT. In full, the CDR3 is CASSLLAGTDTQYF.

On this clone: Read coverage stops 3 residues before the CDR3 terminus; the germline J gene supplies the remainder. The chain uses TRBV7-2 and TRBJ2-3; D possibly corresponds to TRBD2 (5 bases). V was trimmed by 0 bases and J by 6 bases, leaving 13 bases between them. CDR3 length equals 15 residues. The germline V gene encodes CDR1 SGHTA and CDR2 FQGNSA. The CDR3 loop reads CASSLAALGRDTQYF. The CDR3 bases that were read are TGTGCCAGCAGCTTAGCAGCACTAGGGCGGGATACG.

As for this clone: With the read ending 3 residues before the CDR3 end, the germline J gene is used to fill in that end. The chain uses TRBV18 and TRBJ1-5; TRBD1 might be the D (6 bases). Germline-derived CDR1 and CDR2 are KGHSH and LQKENI. V shed 3 bases and J shed 1 base, with 13 bases lying between them. This CDR3 is built from 16 residues. The chain's CDR3 is CASSPTGRGSNQPQHF. The covered CDR3 bases are TGTGCCAGCTCACCTACAGGGAGGGGGAGCAATCAGCCC.

Turning to this clone: Read data end 3 residues before the CDR3 end; the end is taken from the germline J gene. V usage is TRBV2 and J usage is TRBJ2-1, with unresolved D. V was cut by 6 bases and J by 8 bases, with 8 bases left in between. This CDR3 comprises 11 residues. Germline assignment: CDR1 SNHLY and CDR2 FYNNEI. The part of the CDR3 DNA that was read is TGTGCCAGCAGGGAGACATATGAG. Residues: CASRETYE. The CDR3 as a whole reads CASRETYEQFF.

As for this clone: From the germline J gene comes the end of the CDR3, since the read stops 3 residues before it. J is TRBJ2-7 and V is TRBV18; 7 bases match TRBD1. The CDR3 length is 12 residues. From germline, CDR1 is KGHSH and CDR2 LQKENI. With 6 bases clipped from V and 2 bases from J, the junction kept 1 base outside the gene matches. The CDR3 DNA, read in part, is TGTGCCAGCTCCCAGGGGGCCTACGAG. Its protein is CASSQGAYE. The entire CDR3 protein is CASSQGAYEQYF.

As concerns this clone: The read stops 3 residues short of the end of the CDR3; the missing end is completed from the germline J gene. The chain employs TRBV5-1 and TRBJ1-4; TRBD1 is a possible D gene (6 bases). Germline values: CDR1 SGHRS, CDR2 YFSETQ. Trimming left V 3 bases short and J 6 bases short, with 18 bases between. This CDR3 is built from 16 residues. The CDR3 region is CASSSGRQALHEKLFF. The CDR3 bases that were read are TGCGCCAGCAGCTCAGGAAGACAGGCACTACATGAAAAA. The variable domain in full, completed from reference TRBV5-1 and TRBJ1-4, reads KAGVTQTPRYLIKTRGQQVTLSCSPISGHRSVSWYQQTPGQGLQFLFEYFSETQRNKGNFPGRFSGRQFSNSRSEMNVSTLELGDSALYLCASSSGRQALHEKLFFGSGTQLSVL.

In regard to this clone: Sequencing ends 3 residues short of the CDR3 end; the germline J gene provides the rest. This chain joins TRBV20-1 and TRBJ2-5; D ambiguous. This CDR3 has 13 amino acids. The V gene's germline CDR1 is DFQATT and CDR2 SNEGSKA (reference sequence). V was trimmed by 1 base and J by 3 bases, leaving 9 bases between them. CDR3 in amino acids: CSARGHYEETQYF. CDR3 bases read: TGCAGTGCTAGAGGTCACTACGAAGAGACC.

In the case of this clone: The CDR3 end lies 3 residues beyond the end of the read and is filled in from the germline J gene. The rearrangement joins TRBV10-1 to TRBJ2-3, with a possible D match to TRBD2 (6 bases). This CDR3 spans 14 amino acids. Per the germline V gene, CDR1 is WNHNN and CDR2 is SYGVQD (reference sequence). Trimming cost V 7 bases and J 2 bases, with 13 bases left between them. The covered CDR3 bases are TGCGCCAGCACCTCCGGGGGAGCCACAGATACG. Translation: CASTSGGATDT. The whole CDR3 region reads CASTSGGATDTQYF.

For this clone: The read ends 3 residues before the CDR3 terminus; that terminus is restored from the germline J gene. The rearrangement joins TRBV20-1 to TRBJ2-7; a weak D match, TRBD2 (6 bases). Germline values: CDR1 DFQATT, CDR2 SNEGSKA (reference sequence). The CDR3 consists of 14 residues. Trimming cost V 6 bases and J 0 bases, with 15 bases left between them. CDR3 bases read: TGCAGTGCCGATAGCGGCTATCTCTCCTACGAG. The encoded protein is CSADSGYLSYE. The CDR3 in full is CSADSGYLSYEQYF.

The CDR3 here is CASSARDISTDTQYF. The DNA read from the CDR3 is TGCGCCAGCAGCGCCAGGGACATAAGCACAGATACG. This chain links TRBV10-2 with TRBJ2-3; D may be TRBD1 (6 bases). The CDR3 end is not reached by the read, which stops 3 residues before it; the germline J gene fills it in. The CDR3 length is 15 residues. The germline V and J ends were trimmed by 6 bases and 0 bases, with 13 bases remaining between them. Germline CDR1 reads WSHSY; CDR2 reads SAAADI.

With respect to this clone: The read falls 3 residues short of the CDR3 end, and the missing part is taken from the germline J gene. The rearrangement uses TRBV7-7 and TRBJ2-7; D ambiguous. The CDR3 is made up of 15 amino acids. Germline CDR1 is SSHAT and CDR2 is FNYEAQ (reference sequence). V shed 1 base and J shed 2 bases, with 12 bases lying between them. The CDR3 bases that were read are TGTGCCAGCAGCTTAGGCACAGCTTCCACCTACGAG. The encoded protein is CASSLGTASTYE. The entire CDR3 reads CASSLGTASTYEQYF.

Worth noting for this clone: From the germline J gene comes the end of the CDR3, since the read stops 3 residues before it. The chain carries TRBV11-2 and TRBJ1-3; D is uncertain. CDR3 length: 14 amino acids. Germline V CDR1 and CDR2: SGHAT, FQNNGV. Between the trimmed V and J ends, which lost 4 bases and 0 bases, there was a span of 7 bases. The sequenced CDR3 bases are TGTGCCAGCAGCTCGAGGTTCTCTGGAAACACC. Residues: CASSSRFSGNT. The CDR3 in full is CASSSRFSGNTIYF.

Concerning this clone: The read is 3 residues too short to cover the CDR3 end, so that end is filled in from the germline J gene. The J gene is TRBJ2-6, the V gene TRBV2; D ambiguous. The CDR3 consists of 16 residues. Germline V CDR1 and CDR2: SNHLY, FYNNEI. V was shortened by 0 bases and J by 1 base, with 7 bases between the two germline ends. The CDR3: CASSEALGSGANVLTF. The part of the CDR3 DNA that was read is TGTGCCAGCAGTGAAGCGCTCGGGTCTGGGGCCAACGTC.

About this clone: The CDR3 goes on 3 residues after the read ends, and that part is filled in from the germline J gene. This sequence joins TRBV19 and TRBJ2-6; D not certain. The CDR3 totals 16 residues. Trimming removed 4 bases from V and 0 bases from J, with 10 bases in between. The V gene's germline CDR1 is LNHDA and CDR2 SQIVND (reference sequence). The CDR3 DNA, read in part, is TGTGCCAGTAGTACCCTATTTTTCTCTGGGGCCAACGTC. It codes for CASSTLFFSGANV. The whole CDR3 reads CASSTLFFSGANVLTF.

CDR3 in amino acids: CASSPPGTQYF. Partial CDR3 DNA: TGTGCCAGCAGCCCCCCCGGTACG. The V gene is TRBV5-5, the J gene TRBJ2-3; no definite D call. The sequenced fragment ends 3 residues before the CDR3 boundary, so the rest is inferred from the germline J gene. Trimming left V 4 bases short and J 8 bases short, with 8 bases between. The germline V gene encodes CDR1 SGHKS and CDR2 YYEKEE (reference sequence). The CDR3 contains 11 residues.

Worth noting for this clone: The CDR3 extends 3 residues past the end of the read, so its final part is completed from the germline J gene. The chain is built from TRBV5-6 and TRBJ2-3; 7 nucleotides line up with TRBD1. The V and J ends lost 3 bases and 8 bases, in that order; junction bases with no gene match: 9. Germline V lookup: CDR1 SGHDT, CDR2 YYEEEE. The CDR3 length is 14 residues. The CDR3: CASSSLQQGPTQYF. The sequenced part of the CDR3 DNA is TGTGCCAGCAGCTCCCTACAACAGGGGCCTACG.

Note on this clone: The read finishes 3 residues shy of the CDR3 end, and the germline J gene is used to complete it. The rearrangement uses TRBV18 and TRBJ2-7, with a possible D match to TRBD2 (6 bases). Germline CDR1 reads KGHSH; CDR2 reads LQKENI. V dropped 4 bases and J dropped 4 bases, with 14 bases sitting between them. The CDR3 consists of 14 residues. The CDR3 loop reads CASSLSGRQYEQYF. The part of the CDR3 DNA that was read is TGTGCCAGCTCACTGTCGGGGAGGCAGTACGAG.

Notes on this clone: The read terminates 3 residues ahead of where the CDR3 ends, so the germline J gene completes it. The chain recombines TRBV7-8 with TRBJ2-7; 8 positions agree with TRBD1. The CDR3 has 15 amino acids. Germline V lookup: CDR1 SGHVS, CDR2 FQNEAQ. Trimming took 5 bases from V and 0 from J; bases not matched to a gene: 6. The sequenced part of the CDR3 DNA is TGTGCCAGCAGCCTCAACAGGGGGAGCTCCTACGAG. Protein sequence: CASSLNRGSSYE. The whole CDR3 sequence is CASSLNRGSSYEQYF.

With respect to this clone: The read terminates 3 residues before the CDR3 end, so the remaining end is supplied by the germline J gene. The V gene is TRBV20-1, the J gene TRBJ2-3; D remains unclear. This CDR3 region has 13 residues. CDR1 and CDR2 from the germline V gene are DFQATT and SNEGSKA (reference sequence). V was pared by 1 base and J by 1 base, with 6 bases between. The CDR3 spells CSARVPGTDTQYF. CDR3 DNA (partial): TGCAGTGCTAGAGTTCCCGGCACAGATACG.